A selection of T cell receptor beta chains follows, all from one sample in a study of memory CD4+ T cells and cytomegalovirus serostatus. Measured with immunoSEQ multiplex PCR; TCRdb has only the in-frame clones, and not every one. The repertoire consists of about 64,000 clones, with over 60% occurring once and the leading ten covering nearly 0.9%. Specimen: memory CD4+ T cells from blood. The receptors come from an adult in good health and CMV-seronegative. The CDR3 runs from the conserved cysteine through the conserved F or W. D genes are given only for firm matches. Clone size is shown for a subset of rows, as once, few, many or a class of expanded clone.

V	D	J	size	DNA	CDR3
TRBV12-5	NA	TRBJ2-7	NA	TGTGCTAGTGGTTTGTTCCCGGGGCCCTACGAGCAGTACTTC	CASGLFPGPYEQYF
TRBV5-1	TRBD2	TRBJ2-1	NA	TGCGCCAGCAGCCCCCCTAGCGGGGGGCCGTACAATGAGCAGTTCTTC	CASSPPSGGPYNEQFF
TRBV29-1	NA	TRBJ1-2	NA	TGCAGCGTTGAAGACGGCCGTCTCCGGGGTGACTACACCTTC	CSVEDGRLRGDYTF
TRBV27	NA	TRBJ1-2	few	TGTGCCAGCAGTTACCGAGCTAACTATGGCTACACCTTC	CASSYRANYGYTF
TRBV30	NA	TRBJ1-5	NA	TGTGCCTGGTCGAAGGATAGCAATCAGCCCCAGCATTTT	CAWSKDSNQPQHF
TRBV5-1	TRBD1	TRBJ1-2	NA	TGCGCCAGCAGCTTCCGTGACAGGGGGCTACAATATGGCTACACCTTC	CASSFRDRGLQYGYTF
TRBV9	TRBD1	TRBJ2-7	NA	TGTGCCAGCAGCCCCCGGACAGGGGCCTACAACGAGCAGTACTTC	CASSPRTGAYNEQYF
TRBV5-1	TRBD2	TRBJ2-2	NA	TGCGCCAGCAGCCCCAGCGGGGGGTATTCCGGGGAGCTGTTTTTT	CASSPSGGYSGELFF
TRBV5-4	TRBD2	TRBJ2-7	NA	TGTGCCAGCAGCTCTCGGACTAGCGGGAGCTACGAGCAGTACTTC	CASSSRTSGSYEQYF
TRBV19	NA	TRBJ1-1	few	TGTGCCAGTAACAGGGAAGGGGCCACTGAAGCTTTCTTT	CASNREGATEAFF
TRBV6-5	TRBD1	TRBJ2-3	NA	TGTGCCAGCAGCCCCGGGACAGGCGGCAGGGATACGCAGTATTTT	CASSPGTGGRDTQYF
TRBV4-1	NA	TRBJ1-5	NA	TGCGCCAGCAGCCTTCAGGACGGTCGCAATCAGCCCCAGCATTTT	CASSLQDGRNQPQHF
TRBV6-4	NA	TRBJ2-1	NA	TGTGCCAGCAGTGACTCCGACAGGACGGGTGAGCAGTTCTTC	CASSDSDRTGEQFF
TRBV11-3	TRBD1	TRBJ1-1	medium-sized	TGTGCCAGCAGCCGGGACAGCTACACTGAAGCTTTCTTT	CASSRDSYTEAFF
TRBV7-2	TRBD2	TRBJ2-5	once	TGTGCCAGCAGCCAGACTAGCGGGGGGGCCCAAGAGACCCAGTACTTC	CASSQTSGGAQETQYF
TRBV10-2	TRBD2	TRBJ2-1	NA	TGCGCCAGCAGTCAACTAGCGGACCGCAATGAGCAGTTCTTC	CASSQLADRNEQFF
TRBV10-3	NA	TRBJ1-5	few	TGTGCCATCAGTGACCCAGGTCAGCCCCAGCATTTT	CAISDPGQPQHF
TRBV5-1	NA	TRBJ2-5	NA	TGCGCCAGCAGCTTGCGGGTAGAGATGGGCCAAGAGACCCAGTACTTC	CASSLRVEMGQETQYF
TRBV7-3	NA	TRBJ1-1	few	TGTGCCAGCAGCTTAAATCATGGCGGGACTGAAGCTTTCTTT	CASSLNHGGTEAFF
TRBV9	NA	TRBJ2-6	NA	TGTGCCAGCAGCGTAGCCGACAGCTCTGGGGCCAACGTCCTGACTTTC	CASSVADSSGANVLTF
TRBV19	NA	TRBJ1-5	once	TGTGCCAGTAGTATTTCGGCAGGGGCCTTACAGCCCCAGCATTTT	CASSISAGALQPQHF
TRBV11-2	NA	TRBJ1-1	few	TGTGCCAGCAGCTTAGCCGGGCACTTTGAAGCTTTCTTT	CASSLAGHFEAFF
TRBV9	NA	TRBJ2-1	NA	TGTGCCAGCAGCCTCGGGGTTTTGGATGAGCAGTTCTTC	CASSLGVLDEQFF
TRBV6-5	TRBD1	TRBJ1-1	NA	TGTGCCAGCACTTTGACAGGGGGAGTGAACACTGAAGCTTTCTTT	CASTLTGGVNTEAFF
TRBV11-1	NA	TRBJ2-7	NA	TGTGCCAGCAGCTTCCTAGGGAACGAGCAGTACTTC	CASSFLGNEQYF
TRBV4-1	NA	TRBJ2-1	NA	TGCGCCAGCAGCCAAGGCGTAGCTCTCCCATACAATGAGCAGTTCTTC	CASSQGVALPYNEQFF
TRBV19	TRBD1	TRBJ2-2	NA	TGTGCCAGTACCGAGACAGGGGGTTTTGCCGGGGAGCTGTTTTTT	CASTETGGFAGELFF
TRBV7-2	TRBD2	TRBJ2-3	NA	TGTGCCAGCAGCACTAGCGGATTCCGCGGGGATACGCAGTATTTT	CASSTSGFRGDTQYF
TRBV11-2	NA	TRBJ2-2	NA	TGTGCCAGCAGCTTAAGTGACACCGGGGAGCTGTTTTTT	CASSLSDTGELFF
TRBV7-2	TRBD2	TRBJ2-1	NA	TGTGCCAGCAGCTCCACTAGCGGGAACTACAATGAGCAGTTCTTC	CASSSTSGNYNEQFF
TRBV19	NA	TRBJ1-5	medium-sized	TGTGCCAGTAGTATAGGGGACATGAGCAATCAGCCCCAGCATTTT	CASSIGDMSNQPQHF
TRBV10-3	NA	TRBJ2-7	few	TGTGCCACGAAAAAGGACTACGAGCAGTACTTC	CATKKDYEQYF
TRBV6-5	TRBD2	TRBJ2-1	once	TGTGCCAGCAGTCAAGGACTAGCGGGAGGGCCGGAGCAGTTCTTC	CASSQGLAGGPEQFF
TRBV6-6	TRBD2	TRBJ2-3	NA	TGTGCCAGCACTAGCGGGGAAGGGACTACGCAGTATTTT	CASTSGEGTTQYF